This T cell receptor beta chain was obtained from a study of blood T cell repertoires in COVID-19. Overall study: COVID-19 samples from acute and convalescent phases originated in the United States, Italy and Spain. The cDNA or gDNA used as material had been derived from T cells, B-cell-depleted T cells, or PBMCs.

The CDR3 is 13 amino acids. The J segment lost 5 bases and the V segment lost 3 bases, leaving 4 bases of the junction unmatched. The germline V gene has CDR1 PRHDT and CDR2 FYEKMQ (reference sequence). In the original processing: Nucleated cell counts were estimated from reference gene primer amplification. Method: immunoSEQ multiplex PCR; TCRdb's copy keeps in-frame clones and lacks some. The V and J calls and clone size come from that table; D and trimming were worked out from the DNA. The sample consists of about 520,000 clones, 70% to 90% of them appearing once. The clonotype originates from a human donor in a cohort sampled during active COVID-19. The sequencing sample was made of peripheral blood. This chain uses TRBV13 with TRBJ2-7; 7 nucleotides line up with TRBD1. This CDR3 reads CASSFHGTDEQYF. As DNA, the CDR3 is TGTGCCAGCAGCTTTCACGGGACAGACGAGCAGTACTTC. The whole variable domain, filled in from reference TRBV13 and TRBJ2-7, reads AAGVIQSPRHLIKEKRETATLKCYPIPRHDTVYWYQQGPGQDPQFLISFYEKMQSDKGSIPDRFSAQQFSDYHSELNMSSLELGDSALYFCASSFHGTDEQYFGPGTRLTVT.